This T cell receptor (beta chain) was profiled in a study of CD8 T cells in ankylosing spondylitis. CDR3 length: 14 residues. Germline CDR1 is ENHRY and CDR2 is SYGVKD. V lost 6 bases, J lost 3 bases, and 5 bases stayed unmatched. MiXCR, run by TCRdb on the 5' RACE reads, gives a single entry per CDR3 protein. The data hold about 240,000 distinct CDR3 sequences, with over 8.5% observed a single time. The chain employs TRBV10-3 and TRBJ1-3, with 7 nucleotides matching TRBD1. This TCR came from a male donor with ankylosing spondylitis or in good health (not recorded which). Sample: blood, either unsorted or a sorted T cell fraction (not recorded which). The chain's CDR3 is CAIRITGDGNTIYF. The CDR3 nucleotides are TGTGCCATCAGGATCACAGGGGATGGAAACACCATATATTTT.